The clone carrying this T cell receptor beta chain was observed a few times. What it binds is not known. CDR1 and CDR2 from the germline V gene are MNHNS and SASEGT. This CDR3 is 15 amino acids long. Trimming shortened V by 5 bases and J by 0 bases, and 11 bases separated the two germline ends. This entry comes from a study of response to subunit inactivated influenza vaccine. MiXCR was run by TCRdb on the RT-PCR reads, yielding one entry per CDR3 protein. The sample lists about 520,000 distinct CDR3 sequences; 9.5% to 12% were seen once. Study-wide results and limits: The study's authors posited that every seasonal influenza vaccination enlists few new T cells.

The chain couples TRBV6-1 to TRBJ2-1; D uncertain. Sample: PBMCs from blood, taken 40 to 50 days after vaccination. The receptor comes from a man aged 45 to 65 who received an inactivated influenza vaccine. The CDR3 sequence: CASSPRFSSYNEQFF. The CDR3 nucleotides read TGTGCCAGCAGTCCTCGGTTTAGCTCCTACAATGAGCAGTTCTTC.